The rows below give T cell receptor beta chains drawn from one sample of a study of blood T cell repertoires in COVID-19. Sequenced by immunoSEQ multiplex PCR; TCRdb stores in-frame clones only, minus some. Of around 280,000 clones detected, around 92% appear once; the ten largest clones hold around 10%. Sequencing was carried out using peripheral blood. The receptors stem from a woman in her thirties with COVID-19, enrolled during active disease. The CDR3 runs from the conserved cysteine through the conserved F or W. A D gene is named only where the DNA matches it firmly. The size entry is marked missing in some rows and otherwise reads once, few, many or a size class.

V gene: TRBV3-1/TRBV3-2
clone size: -
J gene: TRBJ2-4
CDR3 length: 15
D gene: TRBD1
CDR3 protein: CASSLKGAGGNIQYF
CDR3 DNA: TGTGCCAGCAGCTTGAAGGGGGCAGGAGGAAACATTCAGTACTTC

V gene: TRBV29-1
clone size: -
J gene: TRBJ1-2
CDR3 length: 12
D gene: TRBD1
CDR3 protein: CSSLQGRYGYTF
CDR3 DNA: TGCAGCTCCTTACAGGGGCGGTATGGCTACACCTTC

V gene: TRBV9
clone size: -
J gene: TRBJ1-2
CDR3 length: 18
D gene: TRBD1
CDR3 protein: CASSPWGQGANFNYGYTF
CDR3 DNA: TGTGCCAGCAGCCCCTGGGGACAGGGGGCGAACTTTAACTATGGCTACACCTTC

V gene: TRBV5-6
clone size: -
J gene: TRBJ1-2
CDR3 length: 16
D gene: TRBD1
CDR3 protein: CASSSPKGQGAYGYTF
CDR3 DNA: TGTGCCAGCAGCTCGCCTAAGGGACAGGGGGCCTATGGCTACACCTTC

V gene: TRBV7-6
clone size: many
J gene: TRBJ2-7
CDR3 length: 15
D gene: TRBD2
CDR3 protein: CASSLELGGATEQYF
CDR3 DNA: TGTGCCAGCAGCTTAGAACTCGGGGGGGCCACCGAGCAGTACTTC

V gene: TRBV18
clone size: -
J gene: TRBJ1-3
CDR3 length: 15
D gene: TRBD1
CDR3 protein: CASSPRSQGADTIYF
CDR3 DNA: TGTGCCAGCTCACCACGGTCGCAGGGGGCGGACACCATATATTTT

V gene: TRBV6-5
clone size: -
J gene: TRBJ2-5
CDR3 length: 15
D gene: TRBD1
CDR3 protein: CASSYSDRGVETQYF
CDR3 DNA: TGTGCCAGCAGTTACTCCGACAGGGGAGTCGAGACCCAGTACTTC

V gene: TRBV19
clone size: -
J gene: TRBJ1-4
CDR3 length: 13
D gene: -
CDR3 protein: CASSILTGEKLFF
CDR3 DNA: TGTGCCAGTAGTATCCTGACGGGAGAAAAACTGTTTTTT

V gene: TRBV4-1
clone size: -
J gene: TRBJ1-2
CDR3 length: 16
D gene: TRBD1
CDR3 protein: CASSQDGTGSIYGYTF
CDR3 DNA: TGCGCCAGCAGCCAAGACGGGACAGGGTCTATTTATGGCTACACCTTC

V gene: TRBV15
clone size: -
J gene: TRBJ2-7
CDR3 length: 15
D gene: -
CDR3 protein: CATSREGRSSYEQYF
CDR3 DNA: TGTGCCACCAGCAGAGAGGGTAGGAGCTCCTACGAGCAGTACTTC

V gene: TRBV7-9
clone size: -
J gene: TRBJ2-4
CDR3 length: 15
D gene: TRBD2
CDR3 protein: CASSLGGTRRDIQYF
CDR3 DNA: TGTGCCAGCAGCTTAGGTGGGACTAGAAGGGACATTCAGTACTTC

V gene: TRBV5-1
clone size: -
J gene: TRBJ2-5
CDR3 length: 16
D gene: TRBD1
CDR3 protein: CASSLAISGGGETQYF
CDR3 DNA: TGCGCCAGCAGCTTGGCTATATCAGGGGGCGGGGAGACCCAGTACTTC

V gene: TRBV7-2
clone size: -
J gene: TRBJ1-1
CDR3 length: 15
D gene: TRBD1
CDR3 protein: CASSSRQGWRTEAFF
CDR3 DNA: TGTGCCAGCAGCTCCCGACAGGGTTGGAGAACTGAAGCTTTCTTT

V gene: TRBV7-4
clone size: -
J gene: TRBJ1-1
CDR3 length: 15
D gene: TRBD1
CDR3 protein: CASSLVIDRGVETFF
CDR3 DNA: TGTGCCAGCAGCTTAGTTATTGACAGGGGAGTAGAAACTTTCTTT

V gene: TRBV6-5
clone size: -
J gene: TRBJ2-1
CDR3 length: 15
D gene: TRBD1
CDR3 protein: CASSYGTGTLNEQFF
CDR3 DNA: TGTGCCAGCAGTTACGGGACAGGGACCCTCAATGAGCAGTTCTTC

V gene: TRBV5-4
clone size: once
J gene: TRBJ2-5
CDR3 length: 14
D gene: -
CDR3 protein: CASSQQGNEETQYF
CDR3 DNA: TGTGCCAGCAGCCAACAGGGTAATGAAGAGACCCAGTACTTC

V gene: TRBV2
clone size: -
J gene: TRBJ1-1
CDR3 length: 14
D gene: -
CDR3 protein: CASRKTTGNTEAFF
CDR3 DNA: TGTGCCAGCCGAAAGACGACAGGGAACACTGAAGCTTTCTTT

V gene: TRBV27
clone size: -
J gene: TRBJ2-5
CDR3 length: 15
D gene: TRBD1
CDR3 protein: CASSFRTGSTETQYF
CDR3 DNA: TGTGCCAGCAGTTTCCGGACAGGGAGTACGGAGACCCAGTACTTC

V gene: TRBV4-1
clone size: once
J gene: TRBJ2-1
CDR3 length: 15
D gene: TRBD1
CDR3 protein: CASSQVGTGIGEQFF
CDR3 DNA: TGCGCCAGCAGCCAAGTAGGGACAGGGATCGGTGAGCAGTTCTTC

V gene: TRBV6-6
clone size: -
J gene: TRBJ1-2
CDR3 length: 15
D gene: -
CDR3 protein: CASSSPTGGPSGYTF
CDR3 DNA: TGTGCCAGCAGTTCACCGACAGGTGGTCCTTCTGGCTACACCTTC

V gene: TRBV29-1
clone size: -
J gene: TRBJ1-2
CDR3 length: 12
D gene: -
CDR3 protein: CSVESRYYGYTF
CDR3 DNA: TGCAGCGTTGAATCCAGATACTATGGCTACACCTTC

V gene: TRBV19
clone size: -
J gene: TRBJ2-2
CDR3 length: 17
D gene: TRBD2
CDR3 protein: CASTPLGGLVDTGELFF
CDR3 DNA: TGTGCCAGTACCCCATTGGGGGGACTAGTTGACACCGGGGAGCTGTTTTTT

V gene: TRBV28
clone size: few
J gene: TRBJ2-3
CDR3 length: 15
D gene: TRBD2
CDR3 protein: CASPPSGGSTDTQYF
CDR3 DNA: TGTGCCAGCCCCCCTAGCGGGGGGAGCACAGATACGCAGTATTTT

V gene: TRBV4-1
clone size: -
J gene: TRBJ1-2
CDR3 length: 14
D gene: TRBD1
CDR3 protein: CASSLGTGSYGYTF
CDR3 DNA: TGCGCCAGCAGCCTCGGGACAGGGAGCTATGGCTACACCTTC

V gene: TRBV12-2
clone size: -
J gene: TRBJ1-5
CDR3 length: 16
D gene: -
CDR3 protein: CASRDRGLRGNQPQHF
CDR3 DNA: TGTGCAAGTCGCGACAGGGGGCTTCGAGGCAATCAGCCCCAGCATTTT

V gene: TRBV6-5
clone size: -
J gene: TRBJ1-6
CDR3 length: 15
D gene: TRBD1
CDR3 protein: CASSPRDRGNSPLHF
CDR3 DNA: TGTGCCAGCAGTCCCCGGGACAGGGGTAATTCACCCCTCCACTTT

V gene: TRBV7-9
clone size: -
J gene: TRBJ1-2
CDR3 length: 13
D gene: -
CDR3 protein: CASSPAGAHGYTF
CDR3 DNA: TGTGCCAGCAGCCCAGCAGGGGCTCACGGCTACACCTTC

V gene: TRBV10-1
clone size: -
J gene: TRBJ2-3
CDR3 length: 15
D gene: -
CDR3 protein: CASPTRGSTTDTQYF
CDR3 DNA: TGCGCCAGCCCTACCAGGGGATCAACCACAGATACGCAGTATTTT

V gene: TRBV18
clone size: once
J gene: TRBJ1-2
CDR3 length: 14
D gene: TRBD1
CDR3 protein: CASSPGQGLDGYTF
CDR3 DNA: TGTGCCAGCTCACCCGGACAGGGGCTAGATGGCTACACCTTC